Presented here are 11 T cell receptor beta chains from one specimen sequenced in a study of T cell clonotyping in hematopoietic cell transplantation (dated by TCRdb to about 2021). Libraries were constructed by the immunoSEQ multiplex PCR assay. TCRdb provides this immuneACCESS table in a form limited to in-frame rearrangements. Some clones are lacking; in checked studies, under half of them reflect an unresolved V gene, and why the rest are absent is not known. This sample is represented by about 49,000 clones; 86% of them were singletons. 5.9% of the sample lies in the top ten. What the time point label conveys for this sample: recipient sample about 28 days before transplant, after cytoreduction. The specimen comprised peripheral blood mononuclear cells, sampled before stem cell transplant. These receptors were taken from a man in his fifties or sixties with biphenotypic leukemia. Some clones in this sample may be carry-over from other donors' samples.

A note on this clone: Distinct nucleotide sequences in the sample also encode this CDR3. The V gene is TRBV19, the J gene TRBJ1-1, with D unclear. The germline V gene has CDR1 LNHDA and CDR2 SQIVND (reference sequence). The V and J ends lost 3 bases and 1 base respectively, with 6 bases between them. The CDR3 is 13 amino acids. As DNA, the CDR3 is TGTGCCAGTAGTATCAGCCGGAACACTGAAGCTTTCTTT. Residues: CASSISRNTEAFF.

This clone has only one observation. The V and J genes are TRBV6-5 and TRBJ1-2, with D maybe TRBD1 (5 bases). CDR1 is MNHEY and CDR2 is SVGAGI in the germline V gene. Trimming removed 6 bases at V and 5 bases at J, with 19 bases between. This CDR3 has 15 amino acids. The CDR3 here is CASRPSPGTAYGYTF. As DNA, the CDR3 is TGTGCCAGCAGACCCAGCCCCGGGACGGCTTATGGCTACACCTTC.

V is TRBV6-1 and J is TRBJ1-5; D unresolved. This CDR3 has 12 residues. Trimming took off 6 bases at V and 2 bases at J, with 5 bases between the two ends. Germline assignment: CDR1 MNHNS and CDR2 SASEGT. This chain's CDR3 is CASSSRNQPQHF. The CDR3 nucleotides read TGTGCCAGCAGCAGCCGCAATCAGCCCCAGCATTTT.

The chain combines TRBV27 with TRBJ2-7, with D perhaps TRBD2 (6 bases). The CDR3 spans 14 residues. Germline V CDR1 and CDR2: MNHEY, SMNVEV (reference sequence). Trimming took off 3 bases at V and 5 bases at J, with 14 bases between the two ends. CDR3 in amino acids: CASSFWGRLDEQYF. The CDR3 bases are TGTGCCAGCAGTTTTTGGGGGAGGTTGGACGAGCAGTACTTC.

The DNA of the CDR3 is TGTGCCATATCGGACAGGGTTCATGGCTACACCTTC. Translating it yields CAISDRVHGYTF. V is TRBV7-2 and J is TRBJ1-2; 8 bases map to TRBD1. The junction had 7 bases not matched to a gene; V was cut back by 10 bases and J by 6 bases. The germline V gene has CDR1 SGHTA and CDR2 FQGNSA. The CDR3 loop spans 12 amino acids.

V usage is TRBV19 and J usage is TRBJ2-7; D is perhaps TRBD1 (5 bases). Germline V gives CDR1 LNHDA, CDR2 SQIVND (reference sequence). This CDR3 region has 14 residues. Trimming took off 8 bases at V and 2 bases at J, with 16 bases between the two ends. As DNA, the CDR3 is TGTGCCAGTCGGCAGGGATATGGAACCTACGAGCAGTACTTC. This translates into CASRQGYGTYEQYF.

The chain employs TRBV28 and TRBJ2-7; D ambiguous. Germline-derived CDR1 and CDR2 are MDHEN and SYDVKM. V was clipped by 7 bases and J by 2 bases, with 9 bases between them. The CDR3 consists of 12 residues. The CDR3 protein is CASNKGTYEQYF. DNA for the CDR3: TGTGCCAGCAACAAGGGAACCTACGAGCAGTACTTC.

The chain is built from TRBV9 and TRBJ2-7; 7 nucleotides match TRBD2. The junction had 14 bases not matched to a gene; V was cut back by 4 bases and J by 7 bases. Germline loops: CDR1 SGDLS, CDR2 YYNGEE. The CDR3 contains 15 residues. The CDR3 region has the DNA TGTGCCAGCAGCACACTAGCGTCCGCCTTCGGGGAGCAGTACTTC. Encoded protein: CASSTLASAFGEQYF. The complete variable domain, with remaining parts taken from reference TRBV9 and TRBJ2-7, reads DSGVTQTPKHLITATGQRVTLRCSPRSGDLSVYWYQQSLDQGLQFLIQYYNGEERAKGNILERFSAQQFPDLHSELNLSSLELGDSALYFCASSTLASAFGEQYFGPGTRLTVT.

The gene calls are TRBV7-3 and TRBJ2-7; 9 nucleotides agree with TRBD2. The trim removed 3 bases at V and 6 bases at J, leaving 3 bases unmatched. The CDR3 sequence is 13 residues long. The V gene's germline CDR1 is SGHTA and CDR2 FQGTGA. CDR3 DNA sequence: TGTGCCAGCAGCTTTTTTAGCGGGAGCGAGCAGTACTTC. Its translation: CASSFFSGSEQYF.

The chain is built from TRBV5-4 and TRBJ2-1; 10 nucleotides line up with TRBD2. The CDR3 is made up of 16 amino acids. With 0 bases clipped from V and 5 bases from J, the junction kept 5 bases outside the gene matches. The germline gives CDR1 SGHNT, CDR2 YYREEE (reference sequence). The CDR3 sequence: CASSLGSSGRDNEQFF. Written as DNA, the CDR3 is TGTGCCAGCAGCTTGGGGTCTAGCGGGAGAGACAATGAGCAGTTCTTC.

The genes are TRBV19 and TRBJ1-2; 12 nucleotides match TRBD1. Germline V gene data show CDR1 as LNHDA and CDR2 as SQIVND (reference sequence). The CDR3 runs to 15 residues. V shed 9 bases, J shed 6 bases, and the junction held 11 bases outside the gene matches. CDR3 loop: CASRDRGLVLNGYTF. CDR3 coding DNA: TGTGCCAGCCGGGACAGGGGGCTTGTTTTGAATGGCTACACCTTC.